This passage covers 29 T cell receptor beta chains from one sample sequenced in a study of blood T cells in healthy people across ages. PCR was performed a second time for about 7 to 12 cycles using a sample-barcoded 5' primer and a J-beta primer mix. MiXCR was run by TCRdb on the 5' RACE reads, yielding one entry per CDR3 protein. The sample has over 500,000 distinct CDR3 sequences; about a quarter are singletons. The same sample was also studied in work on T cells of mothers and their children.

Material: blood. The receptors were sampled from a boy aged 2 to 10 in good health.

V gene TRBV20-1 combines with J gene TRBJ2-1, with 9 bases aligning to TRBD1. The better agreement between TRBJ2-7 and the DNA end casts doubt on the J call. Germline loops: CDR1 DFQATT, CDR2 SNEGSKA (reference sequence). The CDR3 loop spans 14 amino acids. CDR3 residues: CSARAGTGSYEQYF. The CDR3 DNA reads TGCAGTGCTAGAGCCGGGACAGGGTCCTACGAGCAGTACTTC.

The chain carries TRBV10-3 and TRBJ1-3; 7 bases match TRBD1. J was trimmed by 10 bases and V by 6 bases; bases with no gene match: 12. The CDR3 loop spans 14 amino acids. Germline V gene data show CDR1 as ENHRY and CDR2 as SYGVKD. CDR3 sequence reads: CAISHSGQERTIYF. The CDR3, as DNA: TGTGCCATCAGCCACTCCGGACAGGAGCGGACCATATATTTT.

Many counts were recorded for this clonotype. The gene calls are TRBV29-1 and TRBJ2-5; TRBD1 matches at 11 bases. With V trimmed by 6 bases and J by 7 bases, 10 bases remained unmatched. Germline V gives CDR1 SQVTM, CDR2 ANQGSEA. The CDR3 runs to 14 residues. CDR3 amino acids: CSVLGQGAVGTQYF. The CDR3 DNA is TGCAGCGTCCTAGGACAGGGGGCGGTCGGGACCCAGTACTTC.

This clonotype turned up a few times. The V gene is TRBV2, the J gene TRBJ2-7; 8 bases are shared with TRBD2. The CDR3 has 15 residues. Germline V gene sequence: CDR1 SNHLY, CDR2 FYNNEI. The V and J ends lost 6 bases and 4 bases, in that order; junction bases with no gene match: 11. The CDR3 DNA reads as TGTGCCAGCAGCCGCTTCGGGGCGGGGGGTTACGAGCAGTACTTC. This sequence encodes CASSRFGAGGYEQYF.

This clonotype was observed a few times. The CDR3 nucleotides read TGCGCCAGCAGCGTAGGACTAGCGGGCTTAACCGGGGAGCTGTTTTTT. Its translation: CASSVGLAGLTGELFF. V usage is TRBV5-1 and J usage is TRBJ2-2, with 11 bases matching TRBD2. V dropped 4 bases and J dropped 5; count of bases not matched to a gene: 7. The CDR3 spans 16 residues. Germline V gene sequence: CDR1 SGHRS, CDR2 YFSETQ.

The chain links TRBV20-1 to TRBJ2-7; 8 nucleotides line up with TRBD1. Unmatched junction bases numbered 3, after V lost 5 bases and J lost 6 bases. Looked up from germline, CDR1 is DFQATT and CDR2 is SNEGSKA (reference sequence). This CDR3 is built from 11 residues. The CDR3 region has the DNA TGCAGTGCTCTGACAGGGGCCGAGCAGTACTTC. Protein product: CSALTGAEQYF.

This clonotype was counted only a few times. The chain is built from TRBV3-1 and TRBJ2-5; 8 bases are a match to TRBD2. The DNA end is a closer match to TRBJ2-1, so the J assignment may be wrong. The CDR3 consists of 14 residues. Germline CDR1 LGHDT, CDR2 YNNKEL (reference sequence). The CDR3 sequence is CASSQAGGHNEQFF. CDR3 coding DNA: TGTGCCAGCAGCCAGGCGGGGGGCCACAATGAGCAGTTCTTC.

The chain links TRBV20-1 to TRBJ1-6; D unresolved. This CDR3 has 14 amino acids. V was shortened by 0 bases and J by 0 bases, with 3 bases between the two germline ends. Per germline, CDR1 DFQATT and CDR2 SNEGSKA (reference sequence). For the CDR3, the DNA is TGCAGTGCTAGAGAAGGCTCCTATAATTCACCCCTCCACTTT. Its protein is CSAREGSYNSPLHF.

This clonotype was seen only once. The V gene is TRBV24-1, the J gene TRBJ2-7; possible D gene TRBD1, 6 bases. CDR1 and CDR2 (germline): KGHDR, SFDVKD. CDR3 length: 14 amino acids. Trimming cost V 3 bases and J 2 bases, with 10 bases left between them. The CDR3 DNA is TGTGCCACCAGTGATCCCAGGGGAGCCTACGAGCAGTACTTC. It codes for CATSDPRGAYEQYF.

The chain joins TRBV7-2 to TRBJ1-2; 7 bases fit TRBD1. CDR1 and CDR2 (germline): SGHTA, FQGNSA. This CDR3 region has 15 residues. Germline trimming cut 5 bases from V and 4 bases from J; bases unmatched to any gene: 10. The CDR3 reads CASSPRGQQLYGYTF. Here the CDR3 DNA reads TGTGCCAGCAGCCCCCGGGGACAGCAGCTCTATGGCTACACCTTC.

The CDR3 protein is CASRLFGLANEQFF. The CDR3 DNA is TGTGCCAGCAGACTCTTCGGGCTAGCCAATGAGCAGTTCTTC. This chain uses TRBV12-3 or TRBV12-4 with TRBJ2-1; D possibly corresponds to TRBD2 (5 bases). The CDR3 sequence is 14 residues long. Trimming took off 6 bases at V and 6 bases at J, with 15 bases between the two ends.

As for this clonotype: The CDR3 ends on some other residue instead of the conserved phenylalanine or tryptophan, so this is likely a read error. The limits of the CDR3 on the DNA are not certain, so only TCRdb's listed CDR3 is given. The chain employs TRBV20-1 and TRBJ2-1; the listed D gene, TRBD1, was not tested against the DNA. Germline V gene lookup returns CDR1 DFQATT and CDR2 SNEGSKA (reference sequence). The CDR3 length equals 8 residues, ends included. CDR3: CSASQGVL.

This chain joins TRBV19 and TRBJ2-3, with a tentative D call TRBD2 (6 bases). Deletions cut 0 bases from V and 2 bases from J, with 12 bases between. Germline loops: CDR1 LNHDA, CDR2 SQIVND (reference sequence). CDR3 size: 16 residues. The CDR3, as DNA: TGTGCCAGTAGTATAGAAAGCGGGTCACCCACAGATACGCAGTATTTT. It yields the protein CASSIESGSPTDTQYF.

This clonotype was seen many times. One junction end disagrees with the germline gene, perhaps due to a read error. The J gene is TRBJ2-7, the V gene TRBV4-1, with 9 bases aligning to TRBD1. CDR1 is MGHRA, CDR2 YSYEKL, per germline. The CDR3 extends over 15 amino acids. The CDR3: CASSPGTGSSYEQYF. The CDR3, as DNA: TGTGCCAGCAGCCCGGGGACAGGGAGCTCCTACGAGCAGTACTTC.

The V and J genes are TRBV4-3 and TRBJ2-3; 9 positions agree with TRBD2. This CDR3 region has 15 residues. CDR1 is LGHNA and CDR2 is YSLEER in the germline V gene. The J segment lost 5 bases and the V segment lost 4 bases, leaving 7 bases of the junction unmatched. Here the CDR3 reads CASSRVAGEVDTQYF. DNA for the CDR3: TGCGCCAGCAGCCGAGTAGCGGGAGAAGTAGATACGCAGTATTTT.

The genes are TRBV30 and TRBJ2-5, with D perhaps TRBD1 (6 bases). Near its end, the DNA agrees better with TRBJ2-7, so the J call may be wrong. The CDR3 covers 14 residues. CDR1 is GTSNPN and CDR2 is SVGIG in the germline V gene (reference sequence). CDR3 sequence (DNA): TGTGCCTGGAGTGTACAGGGTTTATCCTACGAGCAGTACTTC. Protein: CAWSVQGLSYEQYF.

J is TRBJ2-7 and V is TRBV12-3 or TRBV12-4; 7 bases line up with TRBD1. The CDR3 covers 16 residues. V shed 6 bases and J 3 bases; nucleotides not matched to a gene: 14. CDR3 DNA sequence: TGTGCCAGCAGCTTCAATAGGGACAGTGACTTCTACGAGCAGTACTTC. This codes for CASSFNRDSDFYEQYF.

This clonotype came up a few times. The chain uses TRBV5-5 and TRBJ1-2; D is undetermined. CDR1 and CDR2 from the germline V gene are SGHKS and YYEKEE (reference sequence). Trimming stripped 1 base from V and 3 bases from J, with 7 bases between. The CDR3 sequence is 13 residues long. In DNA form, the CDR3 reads TGTGCCAGCAGCTTGACCTGGGACTATGGCTACACCTTC. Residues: CASSLTWDYGYTF. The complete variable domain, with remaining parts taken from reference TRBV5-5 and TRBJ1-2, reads DAGVTQSPTHLIKTRGQQVTLRCSPISGHKSVSWYQQVLGQGPQFIFQYYEKEERGRGNFPDRFSARQFPNYSSELNVNALLLGDSALYLCASSLTWDYGYTFGSGTRLTVV.

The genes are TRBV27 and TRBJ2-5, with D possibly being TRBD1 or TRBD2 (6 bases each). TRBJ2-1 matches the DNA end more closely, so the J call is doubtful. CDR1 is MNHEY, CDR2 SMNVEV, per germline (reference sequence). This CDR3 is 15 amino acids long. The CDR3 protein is CASSLGTLGANEQFF. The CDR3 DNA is TGTGCCAGCAGTCTCGGGACTTTGGGGGCCAATGAGCAGTTCTTC.

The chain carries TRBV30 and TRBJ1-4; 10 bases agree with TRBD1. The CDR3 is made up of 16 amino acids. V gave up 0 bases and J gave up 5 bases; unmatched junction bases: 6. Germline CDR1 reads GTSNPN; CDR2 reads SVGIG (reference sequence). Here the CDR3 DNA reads TGTGCCTGGAGTGTACGCCCGGACAGGGGGAATGAAAAACTGTTTTTT. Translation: CAWSVRPDRGNEKLFF. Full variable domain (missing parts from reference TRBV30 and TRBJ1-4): SQTIHQWPATLVQPVGSPLSLECTVEGTSNPNLYWYRQAAGRGLQLLFYSVGIGQISSEVPQNLSASRPQDRQFILSSKKLLLSDSGFYLCAWSVRPDRGNEKLFFGSGTQLSVL.

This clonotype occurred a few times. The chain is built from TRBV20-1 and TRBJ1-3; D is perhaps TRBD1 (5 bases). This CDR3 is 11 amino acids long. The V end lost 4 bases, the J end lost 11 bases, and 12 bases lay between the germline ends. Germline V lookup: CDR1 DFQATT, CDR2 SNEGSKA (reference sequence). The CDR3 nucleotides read TGCAGTGCTACCGGCTCAGGGCCCATATATTTT. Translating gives CSATGSGPIYF.

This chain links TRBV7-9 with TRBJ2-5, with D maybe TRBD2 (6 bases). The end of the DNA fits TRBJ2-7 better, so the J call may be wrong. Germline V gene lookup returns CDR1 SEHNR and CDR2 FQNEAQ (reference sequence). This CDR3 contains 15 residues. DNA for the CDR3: TGTGCCAGCAGCTTAGAATTGCGGGGCTCCTACGAGCAGTACTTC. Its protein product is CASSLELRGSYEQYF.

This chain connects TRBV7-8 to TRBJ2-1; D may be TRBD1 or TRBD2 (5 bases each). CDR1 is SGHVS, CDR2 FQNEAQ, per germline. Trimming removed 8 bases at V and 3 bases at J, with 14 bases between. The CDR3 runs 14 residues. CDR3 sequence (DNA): TGTGCCAGCGTAACGGGACCCCGCTACAATGAGCAGTTCTTC. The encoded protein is CASVTGPRYNEQFF. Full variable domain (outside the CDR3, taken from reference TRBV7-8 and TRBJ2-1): GAGVSQSPRYKVAKRGQDVALRCDPISGHVSLFWYQQALGQGPEFLTYFQNEAQLDKSGLPSDRFFAERPEGSVSTLKIQRTQQEDSAVYLCASVTGPRYNEQFFGPGTRLTVL.

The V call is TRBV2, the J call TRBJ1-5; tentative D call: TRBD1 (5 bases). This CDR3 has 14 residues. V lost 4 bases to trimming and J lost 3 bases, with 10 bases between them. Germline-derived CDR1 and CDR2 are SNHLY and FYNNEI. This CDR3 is CASSGDSTNQPQHF. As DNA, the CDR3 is TGTGCCAGCAGTGGGGACTCCACCAATCAGCCCCAGCATTTT.

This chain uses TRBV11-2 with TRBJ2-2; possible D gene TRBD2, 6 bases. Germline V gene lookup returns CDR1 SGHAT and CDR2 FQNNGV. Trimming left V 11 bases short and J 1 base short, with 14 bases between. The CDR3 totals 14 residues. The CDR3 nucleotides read TGTGCCTCCATAGCGGACCTGAACACCGGGGAGCTGTTTTTT. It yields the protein CASIADLNTGELFF.

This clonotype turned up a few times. CDR3 loop: CASCDGGRAAGETQYF. The CDR3 nucleotides are TGTGCCAGCTGTGATGGGGGGAGGGCCGCCGGAGAGACCCAGTACTTC. The V gene is TRBV12-3 or TRBV12-4, the J gene TRBJ2-5, with 7 nucleotides matching TRBD2. Trimming took 8 bases from V and 4 from J; bases not matched to a gene: 16. The length of the CDR3 is 16 residues.

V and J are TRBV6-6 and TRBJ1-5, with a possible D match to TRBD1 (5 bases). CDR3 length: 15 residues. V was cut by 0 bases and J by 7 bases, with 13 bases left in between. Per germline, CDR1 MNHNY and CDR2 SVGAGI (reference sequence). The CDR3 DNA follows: TGTGCCAGCAGTTACTCGAAGGGGCAGGGACAGCCCCAGCATTTT. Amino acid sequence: CASSYSKGQGQPQHF.

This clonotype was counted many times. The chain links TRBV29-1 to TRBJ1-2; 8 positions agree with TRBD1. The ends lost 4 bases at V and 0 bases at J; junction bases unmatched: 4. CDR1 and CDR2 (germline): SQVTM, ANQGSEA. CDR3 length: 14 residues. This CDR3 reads CSVGAGGANYGYTF. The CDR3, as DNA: TGCAGCGTTGGCGCAGGGGGCGCTAACTATGGCTACACCTTC.

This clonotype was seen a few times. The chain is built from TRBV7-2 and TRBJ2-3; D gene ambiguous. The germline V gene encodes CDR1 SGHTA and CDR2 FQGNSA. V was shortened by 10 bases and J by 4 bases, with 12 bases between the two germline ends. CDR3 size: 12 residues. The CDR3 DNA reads TGTGCCACGCTGAGTGGGCCAGATACGCAGTATTTT. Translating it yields CATLSGPDTQYF.